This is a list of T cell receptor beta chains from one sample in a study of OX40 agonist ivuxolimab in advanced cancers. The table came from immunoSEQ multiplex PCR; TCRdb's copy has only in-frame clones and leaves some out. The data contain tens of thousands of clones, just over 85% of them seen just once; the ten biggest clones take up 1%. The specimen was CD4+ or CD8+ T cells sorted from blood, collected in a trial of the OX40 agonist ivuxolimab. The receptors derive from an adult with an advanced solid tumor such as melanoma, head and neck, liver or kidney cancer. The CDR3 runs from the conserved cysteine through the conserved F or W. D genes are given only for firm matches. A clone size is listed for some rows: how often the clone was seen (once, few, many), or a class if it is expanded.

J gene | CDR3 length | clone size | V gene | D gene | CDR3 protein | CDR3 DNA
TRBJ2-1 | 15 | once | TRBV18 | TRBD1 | CASHPPGTGRNEQFF | TGTGCCAGCCACCCTCCGGGGACAGGGAGGAATGAGCAGTTCTTC
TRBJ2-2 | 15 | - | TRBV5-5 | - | CASRGIAGNTGELFF | TGTGCCAGCAGAGGGATTGCGGGGAACACCGGGGAGCTGTTTTTT
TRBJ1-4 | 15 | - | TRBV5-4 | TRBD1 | CASSRQGATNEKLFF | TGTGCCAGCAGCAGACAGGGTGCAACTAATGAAAAACTGTTTTTT
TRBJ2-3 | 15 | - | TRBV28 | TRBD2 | CASMSGGPPSDTQYF | TGTGCCAGTATGAGCGGGGGTCCCCCGTCAGATACGCAGTATTTT
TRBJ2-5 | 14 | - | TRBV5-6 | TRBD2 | CASSTGLAGETQYF | TGTGCCAGCAGCACGGGACTAGCGGGGGAGACCCAGTACTTC
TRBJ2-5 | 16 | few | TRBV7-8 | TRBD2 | CASSFRLAGGPETQYF | TGTGCCAGCAGCTTCCGACTAGCGGGGGGGCCGGAGACCCAGTACTTC
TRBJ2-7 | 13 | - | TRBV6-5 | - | CASSYSGFYEQYF | TGTGCCAGCAGTTACTCGGGATTCTACGAGCAGTACTTC
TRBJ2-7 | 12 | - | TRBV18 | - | CASSPYSYEQYF | TGTGCCAGCTCACCTTACTCCTACGAGCAGTACTTC
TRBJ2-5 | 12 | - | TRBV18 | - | CASSKLGETQYF | TGTGCCAGCTCAAAACTAGGGGAAACCCAGTACTTC
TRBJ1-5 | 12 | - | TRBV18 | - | CASSPGNQPQHF | TGTGCCAGCTCACCGGGGAATCAGCCCCAGCATTTT
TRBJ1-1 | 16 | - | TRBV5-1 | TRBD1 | CASRKQGARGTTEAFF | TGCGCCAGCCGAAAACAGGGGGCGCGAGGGACCACTGAAGCTTTCTTT
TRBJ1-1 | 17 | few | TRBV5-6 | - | CASSTRRGQGYRTEAFF | TGTGCCAGCAGCACCCGTCGTGGTCAGGGGTATAGAACTGAAGCTTTCTTT
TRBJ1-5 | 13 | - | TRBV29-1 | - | CSVGRGRNQPQHF | TGCAGCGTTGGTAGAGGGCGCAATCAGCCCCAGCATTTT
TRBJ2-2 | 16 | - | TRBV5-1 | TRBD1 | CASSTSGGRNTGELFF | TGCGCCAGCAGCACTTCAGGGGGAAGGAACACCGGGGAGCTGTTTTTT
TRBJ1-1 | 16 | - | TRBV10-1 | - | CASSEVTRPGDTEAFF | TGCGCCAGCAGTGAGGTAACGCGGCCAGGGGACACTGAAGCTTTCTTT
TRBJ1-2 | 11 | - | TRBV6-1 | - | CASSGDYGYTF | TGTGCCAGCAGTGGGGATTATGGCTACACCTTC
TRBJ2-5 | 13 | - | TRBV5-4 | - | CASSSGQKETQYF | TGTGCCAGCAGTTCTGGACAGAAAGAGACCCAGTACTTC
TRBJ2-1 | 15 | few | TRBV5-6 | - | CATSGWQGGYNEQFF | TGTGCCACCTCTGGCTGGCAGGGGGGGTACAATGAGCAGTTCTTC
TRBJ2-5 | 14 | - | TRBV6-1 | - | CASSEGGSQETQYF | TGTGCCAGCAGTGAAGGGGGGTCCCAAGAGACCCAGTACTTC
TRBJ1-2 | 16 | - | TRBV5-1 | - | CASSRTAGLSNYGYTF | TGCGCCAGCAGCCGGACAGCGGGGCTCTCTAACTATGGCTACACCTTC
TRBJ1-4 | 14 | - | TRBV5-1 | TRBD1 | CASSPGQDGEKLFF | TGCGCCAGCAGCCCCGGACAGGATGGAGAAAAACTGTTTTTT
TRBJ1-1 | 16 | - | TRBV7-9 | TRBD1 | CASSPSIGQVNTEAFF | TGTGCCAGCAGCCCAAGTATTGGACAGGTGAACACTGAAGCTTTCTTT
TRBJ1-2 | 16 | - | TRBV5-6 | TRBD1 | CASSGGLTGNNYGYTF | TGTGCCAGCAGCGGTGGACTGACAGGGAATAACTATGGCTACACCTTC
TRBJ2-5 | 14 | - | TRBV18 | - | CASSSGGLGETQYF | TGTGCCAGCTCTTCCGGCGGGCTGGGGGAGACCCAGTACTTC
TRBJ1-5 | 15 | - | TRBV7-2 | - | CASSHGGGANQPQHF | TGTGCCAGCAGCCACGGGGGGGGCGCCAATCAGCCCCAGCATTTT
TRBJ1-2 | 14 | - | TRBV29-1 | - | CSVEEGAGVYGYTF | TGCAGCGTTGAAGAAGGGGCTGGGGTCTATGGCTACACCTTC
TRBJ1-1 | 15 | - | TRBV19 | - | CASSIGQVMNTEAFF | TGTGCCAGTAGTATAGGACAGGTGATGAACACTGAAGCTTTCTTT
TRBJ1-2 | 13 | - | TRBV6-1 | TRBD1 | CASSVDRVYGYTF | TGTGCCAGCAGTGTGGACAGGGTTTATGGCTACACCTTC
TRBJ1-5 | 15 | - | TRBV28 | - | CASSFEGMVNQPQHF | TGTGCCAGCAGTTTCGAGGGAATGGTCAATCAGCCCCAGCATTTT
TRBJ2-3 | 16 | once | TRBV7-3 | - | CASRLRGTRPTDTQYF | TGTGCCAGCAGGCTCCGGGGCACCCGGCCCACAGATACGCAGTATTTT
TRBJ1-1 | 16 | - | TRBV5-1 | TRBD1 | CASSLTSDRANTEAFF | TGCGCCAGCAGCTTGACTTCCGACAGGGCGAACACTGAAGCTTTCTTT
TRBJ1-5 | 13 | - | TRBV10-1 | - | CASSETGNQPQHF | TGCGCCAGCAGTGAAACAGGGAATCAGCCCCAGCATTTT
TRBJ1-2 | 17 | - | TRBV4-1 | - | CASSQEVRTDTNYGYTF | TGCGCCAGCAGCCAAGAGGTTCGGACGGATACTAACTATGGCTACACCTTC
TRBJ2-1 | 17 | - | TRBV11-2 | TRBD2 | CASSLRGLAPSYNEQFF | TGTGCCAGCAGCCTTCGGGGACTAGCGCCCTCCTACAATGAGCAGTTCTTC
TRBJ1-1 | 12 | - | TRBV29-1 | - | CSASDGNTEAFF | TGCAGCGCCTCGGACGGGAACACTGAAGCTTTCTTT
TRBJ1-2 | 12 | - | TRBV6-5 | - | CATARANYGYTF | TGTGCCACCGCAAGGGCTAACTATGGCTACACCTTC
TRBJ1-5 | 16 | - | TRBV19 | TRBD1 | CASSLRTGNYNQPQHF | TGTGCCAGTAGTCTTAGGACAGGGAATTACAATCAGCCCCAGCATTTT
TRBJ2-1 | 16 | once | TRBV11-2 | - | CASSRWTARSYNEQFF | TGTGCCAGCAGCCGTTGGACAGCCCGCTCCTACAATGAGCAGTTCTTC
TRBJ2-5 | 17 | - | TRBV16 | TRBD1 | CASSQSPGGPAVQTQYF | TGTGCCAGCAGCCAATCTCCAGGGGGCCCGGCAGTCCAGACCCAGTACTTC
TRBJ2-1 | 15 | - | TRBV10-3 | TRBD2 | CAIRASGVSMNEQFF | TGTGCCATCAGGGCTAGCGGGGTTAGTATGAATGAGCAGTTCTTC
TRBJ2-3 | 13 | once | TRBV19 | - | CASSLSGADTQYF | TGTGCCAGTAGCCTGTCCGGCGCAGATACGCAGTATTTT
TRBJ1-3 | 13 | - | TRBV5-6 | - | CASSLEQGRTIYF | TGTGCCAGCAGCCTTGAACAGGGACGCACCATATATTTT
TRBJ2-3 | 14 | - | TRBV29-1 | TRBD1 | CSVRRQGGTDTQYF | TGCAGCGTACGTCGACAGGGCGGCACAGATACGCAGTATTTT
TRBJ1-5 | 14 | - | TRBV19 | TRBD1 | CASSTTGGNQPQHF | TGTGCCAGTAGTACGACAGGGGGCAATCAGCCCCAGCATTTT
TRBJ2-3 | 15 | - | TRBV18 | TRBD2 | CASSPGLAGAETQYF | TGTGCCAGCTCACCGGGACTAGCGGGGGCTGAAACGCAGTATTTT
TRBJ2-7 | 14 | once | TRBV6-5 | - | CASRRDHSTYEQYF | TGTGCCAGCAGGAGGGACCACTCCACCTACGAGCAGTACTTC
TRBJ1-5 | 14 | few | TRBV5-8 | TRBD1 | CASSLGTGGQPQHF | TGTGCCAGCAGCTTGGGGACAGGGGGCCAGCCCCAGCATTTT
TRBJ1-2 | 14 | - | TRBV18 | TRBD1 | CASSRGQVNYGYTF | TGTGCCAGCTCACGGGGACAGGTGAACTATGGCTACACCTTC
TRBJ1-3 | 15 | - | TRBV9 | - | CASSVLPGDGNTIYF | TGTGCCAGCAGCGTTCTCCCAGGGGACGGAAACACCATATATTTT
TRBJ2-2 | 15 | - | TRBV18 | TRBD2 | CASSPGRGDTGELFF | TGTGCCAGCTCACCTGGACGGGGGGATACCGGGGAGCTGTTTTTT
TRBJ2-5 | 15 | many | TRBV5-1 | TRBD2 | CASSPKGLDQETQYF | TGCGCCAGCAGCCCCAAGGGACTAGACCAAGAGACCCAGTACTTC
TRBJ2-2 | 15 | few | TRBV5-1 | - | CASSLERGHGGELFF | TGCGCCAGCAGCTTGGAACGGGGGCATGGCGGGGAGCTGTTTTTT
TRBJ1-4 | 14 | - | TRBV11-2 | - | CASSPGPGNEKLFF | TGTGCCAGCAGCCCGGGACCCGGCAATGAAAAACTGTTTTTT
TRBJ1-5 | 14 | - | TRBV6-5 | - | CASSVFWGDQPQHF | TGTGCCAGCAGTGTTTTCTGGGGCGATCAGCCCCAGCATTTT
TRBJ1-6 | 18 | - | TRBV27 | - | CASSFRFLDGARDSPLHF | TGTGCCAGCAGTTTTCGTTTTTTGGACGGTGCCCGGGATTCACCCCTCCACTTT
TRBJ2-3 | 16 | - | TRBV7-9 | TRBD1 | CASSLVDRDWLDTQYF | TGTGCCAGCAGCTTAGTGGACAGGGATTGGTTGGATACGCAGTATTTT
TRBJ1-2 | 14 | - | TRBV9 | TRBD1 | CASSVEAGGRGYTF | TGTGCCAGCAGCGTAGAGGCAGGGGGAAGGGGCTACACCTTC